Listed here are 13 T cell receptor beta chains from one sample, sequenced in a study of T cells in localized non-small cell lung cancer. TCRdb's table, derived via immunoSEQ multiplex PCR, lists solely in-frame clones and lacks some. The sample lists some 4,500 clones, roughly 29% seen once, with about 5% in the top ten. Sample: lung tumor tissue, taken before any cancer treatment. These TCRs come from a man aged 35-69 years with stage III squamous cell lung carcinoma.

This clone was found a few times. One end of the junction does not line up with germline, which may come from a read error. CDR3 sequence: CAISKLEEQGYTF. The CDR3, as DNA: TGTGCCATCAGTAAATTGGAGGAACAGGGCTACACCTTC. The chain recombines TRBV6-8 with TRBJ1-2; D remains unclear. This CDR3 spans 13 amino acids. Germline CDR1 and CDR2: MNHGY and SAAAGT.

V gene TRBV6-8 combines with J gene TRBJ2-7; D remains unclear. The germline V gene encodes CDR1 MNHGY and CDR2 SAAAGT. V was pared by 8 bases and J by 0 bases, with 11 bases between. The CDR3 runs 13 residues. In DNA form, the CDR3 reads TGTGCCAGCCAACAACAGAGCTCCTACGAGCAGTACTTC. It specifies CASQQQSSYEQYF.

The chain links TRBV2 to TRBJ1-5; no clear D gene. Trimming cost V 7 bases and J 2 bases, with 9 bases left between them. Germline V CDR1 and CDR2: SNHLY, FYNNEI. CDR3 length: 13 residues. CDR3 region: CASKGMGNQPQHF. CDR3 DNA sequence: TGTGCCAGCAAGGGTATGGGCAATCAGCCCCAGCATTTT.

The chain uses TRBV10-3 and TRBJ1-1; possible D gene TRBD1, 5 bases. The V end was cut by 11 bases, the J end by 2 bases, with 15 bases between. In germline, CDR1 is ENHRY, CDR2 SYGVKD. The CDR3 spans 13 residues. In nucleotides, the CDR3 is TGTGCCTGTAGGGGCAGTCGAAACACTGAAGCTTTCTTT. As protein: CACRGSRNTEAFF.

This clone was detected only a few times. V and J are TRBV18 and TRBJ2-1; 11 bases agree with TRBD2. This CDR3 is 13 amino acids long. The germline CDR1 and CDR2 sequences are KGHSH and LQKENI. J lost 8 bases, V lost 6 bases, and 3 bases had no gene match. DNA for the CDR3: TGTGCCAGCTCTAGCGGGGGGGTCGATGAGCAGTTCTTC. Encoded protein: CASSSGGVDEQFF.

This clone was detected only a few times. The rearrangement uses TRBV11-3 and TRBJ2-6, with D perhaps given as TRBD1 or TRBD2 (6 bases each). The germline V gene has CDR1 SGHNT and CDR2 YENEEA. V shed 5 bases and J shed 3 bases, with 14 bases lying between them. The CDR3 is 16 residues long. The CDR3 reads CASSQAGGGGANVLTF. The CDR3 DNA is TGTGCCAGCAGCCAAGCCGGGGGCGGTGGGGCCAACGTCCTGACTTTC.

The CDR3 is CASRLKETQYF. The CDR3 nucleotides read TGTGCCAGCAGACTGAAAGAGACCCAGTACTTC. V gene TRBV6-7 combines with J gene TRBJ2-5; no clear D. TRBV6-7 is marked as an open reading frame, function uncertain. Deletions cut 6 bases from V and 3 bases from J, with 5 bases between. The CDR3 spans 11 residues.

CDR3 amino acids: CASSPEIKNTEAFF. In DNA form, the CDR3 reads TGTGCCAGCTCACCAGAGATCAAGAACACTGAAGCTTTCTTT. The V gene is TRBV18, the J gene TRBJ1-1; no definite D call. The germline CDR1 and CDR2 sequences are KGHSH and LQKENI. V dropped 2 bases and J dropped 1 base, with 8 bases sitting between them. The CDR3 consists of 14 residues.

This clone was detected a few times. J is TRBJ1-4 and V is TRBV6-7, with 8 nucleotides matching TRBD1. TRBV6-7 is known as an ORF, though its function is uncertain. The CDR3 totals 20 residues. J gave up 0 bases and V 0 bases, and 12 bases lay outside the gene matches. The CDR3 loop is CASSYSTPQGAGATNEKLFF. CDR3 sequence (DNA): TGTGCCAGCAGTTACTCCACACCCCAGGGGGCGGGAGCAACTAATGAAAAACTGTTTTTT.

The rearrangement links TRBV14 to TRBJ2-2, with no clear D. Trimming shortened V by 2 bases and J by 4 bases, and 11 bases separated the two germline ends. Germline-derived CDR1 and CDR2 are SGHDN and FVKESK. The length of the CDR3 is 15 residues. The CDR3 here is CASSQQRPPTGELFF. CDR3 bases: TGTGCCAGCAGCCAACAGAGGCCACCCACCGGGGAGCTGTTTTTT.

The rearrangement links TRBV14 to TRBJ1-6; D gene unclear. CDR1 is SGHDN and CDR2 is FVKESK in the germline V gene. The CDR3 extends over 16 amino acids. Trimming cost V 0 bases and J 7 bases, with 13 bases left between them. The CDR3 loop reads CASSQDLLTGNSPLHF. The CDR3 nucleotides are TGTGCCAGCAGCCAAGACCTACTAACGGGGAATTCACCCCTCCACTTT.

This clone was found a few times. The chain joins TRBV27 to TRBJ2-7; tentatively, D is TRBD1 (6 bases). Germline V gene lookup returns CDR1 MNHEY and CDR2 SMNVEV (reference sequence). V lost 6 bases, J lost 1 base, and 10 bases lay in between. CDR3 length equals 13 residues. The CDR3 bases are TGTGCCAGCAGCCTACAGGGATCCTACGAGCAGTACTTC. This gives the protein CASSLQGSYEQYF.

Points on this clone: Distinct nucleotide sequences in the sample also encode this CDR3. The CDR3 reads CASSLRGNTEAFF. Here the CDR3 DNA reads TGTGCCAGCTCCCTCAGGGGCAACACTGAAGCTTTCTTT. The V call is TRBV18, the J call TRBJ1-1; possible D gene TRBD1, 6 bases. The CDR3 totals 13 residues. Germline values: CDR1 KGHSH, CDR2 LQKENI. Trimming took 6 bases from V and 2 from J, leaving 10 bases between them.